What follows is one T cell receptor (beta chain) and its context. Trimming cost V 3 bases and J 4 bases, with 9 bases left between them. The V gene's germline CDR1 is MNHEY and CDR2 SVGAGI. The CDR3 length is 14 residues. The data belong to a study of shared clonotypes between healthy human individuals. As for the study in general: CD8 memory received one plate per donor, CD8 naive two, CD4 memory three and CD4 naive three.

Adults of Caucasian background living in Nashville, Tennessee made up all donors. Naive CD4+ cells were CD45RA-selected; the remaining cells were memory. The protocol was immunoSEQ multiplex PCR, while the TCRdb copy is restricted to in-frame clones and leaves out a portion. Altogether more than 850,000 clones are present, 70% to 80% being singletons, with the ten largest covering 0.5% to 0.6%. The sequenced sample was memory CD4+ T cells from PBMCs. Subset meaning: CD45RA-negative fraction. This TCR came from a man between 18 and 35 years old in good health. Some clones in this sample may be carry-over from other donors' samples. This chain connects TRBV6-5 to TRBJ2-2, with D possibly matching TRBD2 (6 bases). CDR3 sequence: CASSYRGTTGELFF. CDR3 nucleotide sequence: TGTGCCAGCAGTTATCGGGGGACCACCGGGGAGCTGTTTTTT.